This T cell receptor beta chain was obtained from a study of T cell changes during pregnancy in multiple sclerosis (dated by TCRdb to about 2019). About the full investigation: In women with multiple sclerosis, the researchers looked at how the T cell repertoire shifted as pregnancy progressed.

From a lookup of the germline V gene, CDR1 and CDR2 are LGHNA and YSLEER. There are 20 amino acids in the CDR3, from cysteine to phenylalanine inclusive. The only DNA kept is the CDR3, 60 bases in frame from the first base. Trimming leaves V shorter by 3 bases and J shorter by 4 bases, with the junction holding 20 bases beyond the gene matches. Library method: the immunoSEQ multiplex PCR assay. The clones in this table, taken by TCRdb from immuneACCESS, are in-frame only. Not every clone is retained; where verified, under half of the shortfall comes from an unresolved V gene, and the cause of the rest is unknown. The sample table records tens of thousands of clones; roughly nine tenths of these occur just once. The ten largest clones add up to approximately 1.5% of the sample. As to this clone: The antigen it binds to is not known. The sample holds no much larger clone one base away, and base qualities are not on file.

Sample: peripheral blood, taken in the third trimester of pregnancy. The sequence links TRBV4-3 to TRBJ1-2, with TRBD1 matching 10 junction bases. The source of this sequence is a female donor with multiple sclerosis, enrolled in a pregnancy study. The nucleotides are TGCGCCAGCAGCCATGCCTCGAATCAGGGACAGGGGTGGGATAGCTATGGCTACACCTTC. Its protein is CASSHASNQGQGWDSYGYTF.